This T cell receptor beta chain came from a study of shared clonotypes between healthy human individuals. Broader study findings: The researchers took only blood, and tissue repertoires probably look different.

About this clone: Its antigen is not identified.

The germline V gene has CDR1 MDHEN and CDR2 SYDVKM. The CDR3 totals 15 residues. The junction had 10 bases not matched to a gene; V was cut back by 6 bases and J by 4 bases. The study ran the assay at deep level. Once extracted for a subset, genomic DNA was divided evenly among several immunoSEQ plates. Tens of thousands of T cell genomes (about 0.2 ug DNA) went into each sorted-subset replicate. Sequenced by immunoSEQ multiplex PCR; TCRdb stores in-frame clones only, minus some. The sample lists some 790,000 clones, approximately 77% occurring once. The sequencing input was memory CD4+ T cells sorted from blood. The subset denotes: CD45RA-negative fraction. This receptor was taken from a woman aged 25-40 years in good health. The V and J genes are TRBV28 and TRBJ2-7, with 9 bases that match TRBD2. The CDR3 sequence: CASSEKLAGIYEQYF. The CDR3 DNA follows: TGTGCCAGCAGCGAGAAACTAGCGGGTATTTACGAGCAGTACTTC.